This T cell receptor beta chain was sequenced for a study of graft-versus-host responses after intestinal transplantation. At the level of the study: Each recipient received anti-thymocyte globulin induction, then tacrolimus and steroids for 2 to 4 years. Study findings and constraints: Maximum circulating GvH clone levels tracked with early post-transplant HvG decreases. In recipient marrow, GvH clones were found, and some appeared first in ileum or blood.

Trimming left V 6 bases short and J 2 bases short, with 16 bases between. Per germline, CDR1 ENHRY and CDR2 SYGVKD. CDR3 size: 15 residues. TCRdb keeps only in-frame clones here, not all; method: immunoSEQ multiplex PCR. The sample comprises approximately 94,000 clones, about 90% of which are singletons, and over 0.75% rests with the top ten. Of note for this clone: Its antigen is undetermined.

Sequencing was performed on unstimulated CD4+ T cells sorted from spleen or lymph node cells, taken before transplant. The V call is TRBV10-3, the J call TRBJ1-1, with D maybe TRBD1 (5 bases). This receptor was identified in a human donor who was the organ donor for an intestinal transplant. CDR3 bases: TGTGCCATCAGCCCCGACCCGACAGTAAACACTGAAGCTTTCTTT. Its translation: CAISPDPTVNTEAFF.